This T cell receptor beta chain was identified during a study of blood T cells in healthy people across ages. The authors ran a second PCR of roughly 6 to 11 cycles using a sample-barcoded 5' primer and a J-beta primer mix. The authors tagged each cDNA molecule using a template-switch adaptor with 12 random nucleotides. TCRdb re-derived calls from the 5' RACE reads in MiXCR, one entry per CDR3 protein. The sample holds about 1,500,000 distinct CDR3 sequences, approximately 42% seen once. The CDR3 is 13 residues long. Germline lookup yields CDR1 LGHNA and CDR2 YNFKEQ. V lost 6 bases, J lost 7 bases, and 8 bases stayed unmatched. This clonotype turned up a few times. Its antigen is undetermined. General observations from the study: Older age went with lower TCR beta diversity per million T cells, in a roughly linear way.

The receptor was isolated from a woman aged 18-29 years in good health. This chain joins TRBV4-2 and TRBJ1-2; 7 bases line up with TRBD1. Sequencing input: blood. The CDR3 DNA reads TGTGCCAGCAGACCAACAGGGGAGGCTGGCTACACCTTC. Protein: CASRPTGEAGYTF.